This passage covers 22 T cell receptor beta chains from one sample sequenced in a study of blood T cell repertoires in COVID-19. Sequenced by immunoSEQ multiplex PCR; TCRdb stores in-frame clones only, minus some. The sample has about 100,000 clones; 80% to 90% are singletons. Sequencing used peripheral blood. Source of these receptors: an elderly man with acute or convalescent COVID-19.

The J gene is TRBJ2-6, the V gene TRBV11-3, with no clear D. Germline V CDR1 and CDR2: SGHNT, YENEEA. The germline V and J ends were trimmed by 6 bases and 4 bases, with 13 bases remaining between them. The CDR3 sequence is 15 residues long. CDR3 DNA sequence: TGTGCCAGCAGTTTATCAGGTTCAGGGGCCAACGTCCTGACTTTC. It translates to CASSLSGSGANVLTF.

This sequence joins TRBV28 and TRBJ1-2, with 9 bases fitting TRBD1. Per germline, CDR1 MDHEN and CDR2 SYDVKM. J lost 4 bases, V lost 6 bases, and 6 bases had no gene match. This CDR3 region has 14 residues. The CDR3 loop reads CASRRTGGVYGYTF. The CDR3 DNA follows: TGTGCCAGCAGAAGAACAGGGGGCGTCTATGGCTACACCTTC.

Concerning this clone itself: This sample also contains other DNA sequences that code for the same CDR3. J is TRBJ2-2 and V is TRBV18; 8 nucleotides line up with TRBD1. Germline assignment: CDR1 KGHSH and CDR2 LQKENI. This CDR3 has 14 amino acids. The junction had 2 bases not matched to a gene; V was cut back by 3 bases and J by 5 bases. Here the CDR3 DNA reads TGTGCCAGCTCACCTACAGGGGGAACCGGGGAGCTGTTTTTT. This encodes CASSPTGGTGELFF.

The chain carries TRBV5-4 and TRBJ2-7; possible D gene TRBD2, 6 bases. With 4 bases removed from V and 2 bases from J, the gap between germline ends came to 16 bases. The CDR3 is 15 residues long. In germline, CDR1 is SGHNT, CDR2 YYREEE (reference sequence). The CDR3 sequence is CASSPPFRGTYEQYF. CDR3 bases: TGTGCCAGCAGCCCACCTTTCCGCGGGACCTACGAGCAGTACTTC.

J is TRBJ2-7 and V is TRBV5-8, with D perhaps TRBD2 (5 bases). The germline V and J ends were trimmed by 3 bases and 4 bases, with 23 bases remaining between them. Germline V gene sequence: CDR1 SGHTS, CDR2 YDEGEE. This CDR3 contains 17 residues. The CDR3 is CASSSWRAQTPNYEQYF. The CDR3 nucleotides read TGTGCCAGCAGCTCCTGGCGGGCGCAAACCCCCAATTACGAGCAGTACTTC. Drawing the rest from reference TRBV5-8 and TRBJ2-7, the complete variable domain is EAGVTQSPTHLIKTRGQQATLRCSPISGHTSVYWYQQALGLGLQFLLWYDEGEERNRGNFPPRFSGRQFPNYSSELNVNALELEDSALYLCASSSWRAQTPNYEQYFGPGTRLTVT.

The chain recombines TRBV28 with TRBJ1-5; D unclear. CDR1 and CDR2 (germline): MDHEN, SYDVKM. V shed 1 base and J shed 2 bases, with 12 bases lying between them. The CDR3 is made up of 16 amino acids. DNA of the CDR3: TGTGCCAGCAGTTTATTCGGAGGGTCGGGCAATCAGCCCCAGCATTTT. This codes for CASSLFGGSGNQPQHF.

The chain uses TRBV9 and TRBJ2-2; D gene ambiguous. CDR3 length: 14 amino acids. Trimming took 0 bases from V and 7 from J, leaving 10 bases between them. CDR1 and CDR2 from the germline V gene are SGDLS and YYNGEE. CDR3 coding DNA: TGTGCCAGCAGCGTAGCCGGCCCAGGCGGGGAGCTGTTTTTT. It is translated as CASSVAGPGGELFF.

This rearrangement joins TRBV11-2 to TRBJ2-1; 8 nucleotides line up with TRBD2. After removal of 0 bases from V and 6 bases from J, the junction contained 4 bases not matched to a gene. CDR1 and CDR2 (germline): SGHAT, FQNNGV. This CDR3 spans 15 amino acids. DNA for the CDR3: TGTGCCAGCAGCTTAGATCGCGGGGGGCCCAATGAGCAGTTCTTC. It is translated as CASSLDRGGPNEQFF.

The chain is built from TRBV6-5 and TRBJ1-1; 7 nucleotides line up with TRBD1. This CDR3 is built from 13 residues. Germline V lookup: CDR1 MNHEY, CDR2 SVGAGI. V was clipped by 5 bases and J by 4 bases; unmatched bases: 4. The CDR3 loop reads CASSKTGFTEAFF. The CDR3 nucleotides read TGTGCCAGCAGTAAGACAGGGTTCACTGAAGCTTTCTTT.

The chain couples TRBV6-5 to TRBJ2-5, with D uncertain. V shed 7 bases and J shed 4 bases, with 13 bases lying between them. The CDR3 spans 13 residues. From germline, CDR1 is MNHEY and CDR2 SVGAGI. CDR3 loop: CASTTSGRETQYF. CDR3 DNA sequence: TGTGCCAGCACCACCAGTGGGCGAGAGACCCAGTACTTC.

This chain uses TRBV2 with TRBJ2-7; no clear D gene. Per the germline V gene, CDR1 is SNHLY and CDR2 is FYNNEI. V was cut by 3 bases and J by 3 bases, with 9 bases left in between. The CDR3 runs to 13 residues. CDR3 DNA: TGTGCCAGCAGTGAGAGGCAGCGCTACGAGCAGTACTTC. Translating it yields CASSERQRYEQYF.

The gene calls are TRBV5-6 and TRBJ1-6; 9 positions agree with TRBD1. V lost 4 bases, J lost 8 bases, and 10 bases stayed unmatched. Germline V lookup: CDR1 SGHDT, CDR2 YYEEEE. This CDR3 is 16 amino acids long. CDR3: CASSPWWGQGDSPLHF. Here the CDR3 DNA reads TGTGCCAGCAGCCCTTGGTGGGGACAGGGAGATTCACCCCTCCACTTT.

CDR3 DNA: TGTGCCAGCAGCCGCACAGGGAGTAATGAAAAACTGTTTTTT. This sequence encodes CASSRTGSNEKLFF. This chain joins TRBV28 and TRBJ1-4, with TRBD1 as a possible D gene (6 bases). Germline loops: CDR1 MDHEN, CDR2 SYDVKM. The CDR3 covers 14 residues. V shed 6 bases and J shed 4 bases, with 12 bases lying between them.

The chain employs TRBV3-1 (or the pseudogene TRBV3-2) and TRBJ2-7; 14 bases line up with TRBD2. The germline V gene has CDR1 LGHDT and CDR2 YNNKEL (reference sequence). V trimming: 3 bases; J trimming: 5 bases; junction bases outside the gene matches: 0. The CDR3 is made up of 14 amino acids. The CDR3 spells CASSQGLAGDEQYF. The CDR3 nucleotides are TGTGCCAGCAGCCAGGGACTAGCGGGAGACGAGCAGTACTTC.

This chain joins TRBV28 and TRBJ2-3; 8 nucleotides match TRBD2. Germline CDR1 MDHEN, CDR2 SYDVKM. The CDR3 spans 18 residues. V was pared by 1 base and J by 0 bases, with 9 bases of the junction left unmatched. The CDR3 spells CASSLFPRASGSTDTQYF. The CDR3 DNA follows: TGTGCCAGCAGTTTATTTCCAAGGGCTAGCGGGAGCACAGATACGCAGTATTTT.

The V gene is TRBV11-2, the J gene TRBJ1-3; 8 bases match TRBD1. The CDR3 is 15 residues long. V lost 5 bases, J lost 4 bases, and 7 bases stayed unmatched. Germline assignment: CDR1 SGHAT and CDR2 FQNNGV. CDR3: CASSPRTGSGNTIYF. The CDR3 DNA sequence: TGTGCCAGCAGCCCAAGGACAGGGTCAGGAAACACCATATATTTT.

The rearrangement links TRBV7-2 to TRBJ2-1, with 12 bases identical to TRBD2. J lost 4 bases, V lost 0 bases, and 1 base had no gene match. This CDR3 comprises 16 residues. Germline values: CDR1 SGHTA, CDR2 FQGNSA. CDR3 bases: TGTGCCAGCAGCTTAGCTGGGACTAGCGGGTACAATGAGCAGTTCTTC. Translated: CASSLAGTSGYNEQFF.

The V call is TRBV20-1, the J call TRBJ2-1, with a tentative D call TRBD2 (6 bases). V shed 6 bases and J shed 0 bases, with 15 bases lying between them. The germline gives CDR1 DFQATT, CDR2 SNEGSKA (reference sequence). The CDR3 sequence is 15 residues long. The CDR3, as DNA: TGCAGTGCCAGTAACGGGGGAAACTCCTACAATGAGCAGTTCTTC. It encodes CSASNGGNSYNEQFF.

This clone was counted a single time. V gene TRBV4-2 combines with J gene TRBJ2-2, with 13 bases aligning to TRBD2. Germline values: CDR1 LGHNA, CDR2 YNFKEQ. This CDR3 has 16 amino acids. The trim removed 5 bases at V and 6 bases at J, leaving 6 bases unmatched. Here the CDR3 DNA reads TGTGCCAGCAGCACTCGGACTAGCGGGAGAGCCGGGGAGCTGTTTTTT. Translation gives CASSTRTSGRAGELFF.

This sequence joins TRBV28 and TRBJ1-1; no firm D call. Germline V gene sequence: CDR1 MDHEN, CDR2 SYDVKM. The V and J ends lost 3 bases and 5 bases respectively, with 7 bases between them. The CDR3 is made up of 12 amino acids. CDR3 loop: CASSFSGTEAFF. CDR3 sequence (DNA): TGTGCCAGCAGTTTTTCCGGGACTGAAGCTTTCTTT.

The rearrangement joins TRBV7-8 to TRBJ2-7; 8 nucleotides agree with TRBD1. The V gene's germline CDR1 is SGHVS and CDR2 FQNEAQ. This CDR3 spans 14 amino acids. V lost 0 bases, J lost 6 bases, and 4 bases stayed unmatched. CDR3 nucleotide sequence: TGTGCCAGCAGCTTAGCGGGCAGGGGGCTCGAGCAGTACTTC. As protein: CASSLAGRGLEQYF.

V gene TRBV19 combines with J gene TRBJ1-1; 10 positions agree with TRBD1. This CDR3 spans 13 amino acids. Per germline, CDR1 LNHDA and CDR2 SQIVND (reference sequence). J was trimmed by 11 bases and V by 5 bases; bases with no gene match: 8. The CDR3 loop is CASSPRQGAEAFF. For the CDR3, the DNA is TGTGCCAGTAGTCCACGACAGGGGGCGGAGGCTTTCTTT. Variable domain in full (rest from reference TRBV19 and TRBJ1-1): DGGITQSPKYLFRKEGQNVTLSCEQNLNHDAMYWYRQDPGQGLRLIYYSQIVNDFQKGDIAEGYSVSREKKESFPLTVTSAQKNPTAFYLCASSPRQGAEAFFGQGTRLTVV.